The 3 T cell receptor beta chains presented below share a single source sample, sequenced in a study of T cell repertoires in cytomegalovirus infection. TCRdb redid the calling of the reads with MiXCR, one entry per CDR3 protein. The data show around 290,000 distinct CDR3 sequences, roughly 24% seen once. The sequencing input was PBMCs. Receptors were obtained from a human donor in good health (CMV status not recorded). Some clones in this sample may be carry-over from other donors' samples.

About this clonotype: The junction does not match germline at one end; this may be a read error. V is TRBV7-2 and J is TRBJ2-1, with no clear D. The CDR3 is 15 amino acids. From germline, CDR1 is SGHTA and CDR2 FQGNSA. DNA of the CDR3: TGTGCCAGCAGTGTTCAGTGGAGCCCCTACACTGAGCAGTTCTTC. Protein sequence: CASSVQWSPYTEQFF.

In its sample, this clonotype was seen a few times. The chain uses TRBV6-1 and TRBJ2-7; D call uncertain. Germline loops: CDR1 MNHNS, CDR2 SASEGT. Trimming took off 5 bases at V and 2 bases at J, with 19 bases between the two ends. This CDR3 region has 16 residues. The CDR3 sequence: CASSYIGATGTYEQYF. DNA of the CDR3: TGTGCCAGCAGTTATATTGGTGCTACGGGCACCTACGAGCAGTACTTC.

In this sample, this clonotype turned up a few times. The chain joins TRBV11-2 to TRBJ2-5; D is uncertain. Germline-derived CDR1 and CDR2 are SGHAT and FQNNGV. CDR3 length: 14 amino acids. Trimming removed 5 bases from V and 1 base from J, with 11 bases in between. CDR3: CASSPRLVQETQYF. CDR3 nucleotide sequence: TGTGCCAGCAGCCCTCGACTCGTCCAAGAGACCCAGTACTTC.